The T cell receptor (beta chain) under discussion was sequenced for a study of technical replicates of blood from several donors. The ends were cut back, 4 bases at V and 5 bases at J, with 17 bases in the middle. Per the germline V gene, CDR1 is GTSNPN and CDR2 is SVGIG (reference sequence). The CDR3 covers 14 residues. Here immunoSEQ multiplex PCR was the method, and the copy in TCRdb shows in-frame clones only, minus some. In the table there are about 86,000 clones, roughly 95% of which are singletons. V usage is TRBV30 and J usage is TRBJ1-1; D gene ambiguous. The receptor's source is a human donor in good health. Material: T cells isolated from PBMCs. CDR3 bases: TGTGCCTGGACCTACCAACGGGGATGGACTGAAGCTTTCTTT. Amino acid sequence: CAWTYQRGWTEAFF.